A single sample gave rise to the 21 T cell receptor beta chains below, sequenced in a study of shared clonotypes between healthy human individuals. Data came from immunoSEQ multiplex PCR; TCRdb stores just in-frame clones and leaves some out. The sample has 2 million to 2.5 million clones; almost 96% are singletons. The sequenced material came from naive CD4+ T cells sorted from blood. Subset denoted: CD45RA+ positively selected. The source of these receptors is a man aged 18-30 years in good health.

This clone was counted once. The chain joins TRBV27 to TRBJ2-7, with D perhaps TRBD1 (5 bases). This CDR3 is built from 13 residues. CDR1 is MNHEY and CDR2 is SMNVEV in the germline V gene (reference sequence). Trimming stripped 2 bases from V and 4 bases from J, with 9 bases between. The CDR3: CASSLVGRYEQYF. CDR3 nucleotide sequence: TGTGCCAGCAGTTTAGTGGGGCGGTACGAGCAGTACTTC.

The CDR3 sequence is CASRAGTKNTEAFF. CDR3 coding DNA: TGTGCCAGCAGAGCCGGGACTAAAAACACTGAAGCTTTCTTT. This rearrangement joins TRBV25-1 to TRBJ1-1, with a possible D match to TRBD1 (5 bases). Per germline, CDR1 MGHDK and CDR2 SYGVNS. V lost 6 bases and J 2 bases, leaving 13 bases between the germline ends. The length of the CDR3 is 14 residues.

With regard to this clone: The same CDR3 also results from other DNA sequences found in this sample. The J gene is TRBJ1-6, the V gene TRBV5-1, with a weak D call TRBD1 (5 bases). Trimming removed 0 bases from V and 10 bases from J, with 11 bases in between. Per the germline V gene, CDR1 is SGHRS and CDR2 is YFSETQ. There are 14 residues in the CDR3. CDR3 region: CASSLAGSGSPLHF. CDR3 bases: TGCGCCAGCAGCTTGGCAGGGTCGGGGTCACCCCTCCACTTT.

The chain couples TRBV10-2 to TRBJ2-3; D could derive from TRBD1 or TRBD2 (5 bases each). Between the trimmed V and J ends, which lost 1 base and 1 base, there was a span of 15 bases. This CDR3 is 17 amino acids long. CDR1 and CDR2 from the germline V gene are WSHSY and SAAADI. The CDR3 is CASSEWGPPKGTDTQYF. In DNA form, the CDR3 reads TGCGCCAGCAGTGAGTGGGGACCGCCCAAGGGCACAGATACGCAGTATTTT.

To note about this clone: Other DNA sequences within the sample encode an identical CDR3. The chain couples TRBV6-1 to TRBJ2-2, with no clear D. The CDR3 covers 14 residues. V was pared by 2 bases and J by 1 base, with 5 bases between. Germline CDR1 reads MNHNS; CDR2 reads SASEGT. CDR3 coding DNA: TGTGCCAGCAGTGAATTGAGGAACACCGGGGAGCTGTTTTTT. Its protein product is CASSELRNTGELFF.

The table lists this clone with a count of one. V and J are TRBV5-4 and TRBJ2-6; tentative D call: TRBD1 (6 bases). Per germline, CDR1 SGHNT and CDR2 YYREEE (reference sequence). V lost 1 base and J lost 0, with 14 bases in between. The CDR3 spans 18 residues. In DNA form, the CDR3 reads TGTGCCAGCAGCTTGAGGGGCAGGGACACCTCTGGGGCCAACGTCCTGACTTTC. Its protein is CASSLRGRDTSGANVLTF.

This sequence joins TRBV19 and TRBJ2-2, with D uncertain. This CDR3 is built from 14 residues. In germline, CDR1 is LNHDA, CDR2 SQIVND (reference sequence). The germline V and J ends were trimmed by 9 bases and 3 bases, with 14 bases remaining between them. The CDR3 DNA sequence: TGTGCCAGAGTCCGACACCCGGACACCGGGGAGCTGTTTTTT. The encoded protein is CARVRHPDTGELFF.

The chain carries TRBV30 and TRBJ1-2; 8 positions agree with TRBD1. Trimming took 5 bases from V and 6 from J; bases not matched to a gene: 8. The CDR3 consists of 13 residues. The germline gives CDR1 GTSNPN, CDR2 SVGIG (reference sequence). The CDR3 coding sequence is TGTGCCTGGGCAACAGGGGGAAAGGATGGCTACACCTTC. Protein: CAWATGGKDGYTF.

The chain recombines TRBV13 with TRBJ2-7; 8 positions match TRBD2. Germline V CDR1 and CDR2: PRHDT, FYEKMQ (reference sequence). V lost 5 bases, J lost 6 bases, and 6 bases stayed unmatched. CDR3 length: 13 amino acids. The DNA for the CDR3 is TGTGCCAGCAGCCCTACCCGGGGGGGCGAGCAGTACTTC. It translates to CASSPTRGGEQYF.

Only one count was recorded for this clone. CDR3 sequence: CASSYGTGGPGGDQPQHF. The CDR3 DNA sequence: TGCGCCAGCAGCTACGGGACAGGGGGCCCCGGCGGCGACCAGCCCCAGCATTTT. V gene TRBV5-1 combines with J gene TRBJ1-5, with 12 bases aligning to TRBD1. Trimming removed 3 bases from V and 7 bases from J; junction bases left unmatched: 14. The CDR3 has 18 residues. Germline CDR1 SGHRS, CDR2 YFSETQ.

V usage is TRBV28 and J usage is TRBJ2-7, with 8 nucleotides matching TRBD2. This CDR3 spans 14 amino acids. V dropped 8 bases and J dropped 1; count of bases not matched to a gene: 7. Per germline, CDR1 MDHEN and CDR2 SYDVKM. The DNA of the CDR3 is TGTGCCAGCCTCGGGGCTAGCGGGTCCTACGAGCAGTACTTC. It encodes CASLGASGSYEQYF.

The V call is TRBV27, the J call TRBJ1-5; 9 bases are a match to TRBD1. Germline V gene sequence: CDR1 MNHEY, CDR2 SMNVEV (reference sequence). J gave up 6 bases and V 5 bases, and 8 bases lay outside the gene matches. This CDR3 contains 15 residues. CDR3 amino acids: CASSTSGQGGQPQHF. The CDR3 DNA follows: TGTGCCAGCAGTACCTCGGGACAGGGCGGTCAGCCCCAGCATTTT.

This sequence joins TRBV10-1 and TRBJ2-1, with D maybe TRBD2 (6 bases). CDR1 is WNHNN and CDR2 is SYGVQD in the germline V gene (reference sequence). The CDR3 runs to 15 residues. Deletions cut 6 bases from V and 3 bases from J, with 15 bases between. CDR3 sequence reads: CASSRDSPSYNEQFF. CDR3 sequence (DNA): TGCGCCAGCAGCCGGGACTCGCCTAGCTACAATGAGCAGTTCTTC.

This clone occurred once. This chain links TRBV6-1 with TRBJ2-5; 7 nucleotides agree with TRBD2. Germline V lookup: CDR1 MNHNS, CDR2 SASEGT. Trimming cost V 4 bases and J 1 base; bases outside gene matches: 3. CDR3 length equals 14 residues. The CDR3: CASSGGGGQETQYF. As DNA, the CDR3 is TGTGCCAGCAGTGGGGGGGGTGGCCAAGAGACCCAGTACTTC.

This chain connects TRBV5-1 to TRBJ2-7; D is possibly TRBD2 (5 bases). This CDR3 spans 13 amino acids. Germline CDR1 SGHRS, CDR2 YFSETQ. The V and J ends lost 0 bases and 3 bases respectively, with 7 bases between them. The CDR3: CASSLDGDYEQYF. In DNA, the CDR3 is TGCGCCAGCAGCTTGGACGGGGACTACGAGCAGTACTTC.

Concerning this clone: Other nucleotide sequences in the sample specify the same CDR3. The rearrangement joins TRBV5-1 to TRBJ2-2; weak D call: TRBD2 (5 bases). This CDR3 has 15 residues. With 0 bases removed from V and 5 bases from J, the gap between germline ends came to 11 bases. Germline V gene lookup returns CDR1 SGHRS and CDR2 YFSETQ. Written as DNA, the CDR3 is TGCGCCAGCAGCTTGGTGGGAGTTGGTACCGGGGAGCTGTTTTTT. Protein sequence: CASSLVGVGTGELFF.

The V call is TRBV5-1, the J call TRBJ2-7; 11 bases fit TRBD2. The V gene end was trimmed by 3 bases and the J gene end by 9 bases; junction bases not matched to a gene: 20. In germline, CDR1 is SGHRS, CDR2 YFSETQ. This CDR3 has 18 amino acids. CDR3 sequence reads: CASSSQPIAGGPKGGQYF. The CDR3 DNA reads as TGCGCCAGCAGCTCCCAACCGATAGCGGGAGGGCCGAAGGGAGGGCAGTACTTC.

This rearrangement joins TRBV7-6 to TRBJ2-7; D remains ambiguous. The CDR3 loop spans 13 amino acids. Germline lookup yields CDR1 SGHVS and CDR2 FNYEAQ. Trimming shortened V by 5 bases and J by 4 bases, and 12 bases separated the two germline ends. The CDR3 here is CASSPRGGYEQYF. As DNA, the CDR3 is TGTGCCAGCAGCCCCCGAGGTGGTTACGAGCAGTACTTC.

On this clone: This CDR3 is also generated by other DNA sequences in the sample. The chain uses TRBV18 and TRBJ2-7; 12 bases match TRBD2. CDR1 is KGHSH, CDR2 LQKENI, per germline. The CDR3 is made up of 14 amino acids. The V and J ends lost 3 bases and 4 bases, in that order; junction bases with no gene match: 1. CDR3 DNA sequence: TGTGCCAGCTCACCTGGACTAGCGGGGTACGAGCAGTACTTC. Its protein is CASSPGLAGYEQYF.

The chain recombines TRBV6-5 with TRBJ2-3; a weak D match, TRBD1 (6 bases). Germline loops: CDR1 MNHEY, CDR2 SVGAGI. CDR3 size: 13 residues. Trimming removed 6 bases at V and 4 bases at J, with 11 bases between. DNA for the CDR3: TGTGCCAGCAGGAGACAGGTCCCAGATACGCAGTATTTT. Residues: CASRRQVPDTQYF.

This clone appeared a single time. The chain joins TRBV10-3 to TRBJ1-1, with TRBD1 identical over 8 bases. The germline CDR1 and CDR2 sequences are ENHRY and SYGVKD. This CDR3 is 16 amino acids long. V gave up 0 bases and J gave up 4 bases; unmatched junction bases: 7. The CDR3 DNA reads TGTGCCATCAGTGAGTCATCCGGCAGGGGGCGCACTGAAGCTTTCTTT. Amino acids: CAISESSGRGRTEAFF.